This is a list of T cell receptor beta chains from one sample in a study of cytomegalovirus exposure and HLA in healthy donors. Produced via immunoSEQ multiplex PCR; TCRdb's table is partial and in-frame only. The table lists roughly 130,000 clones, roughly 72% of them singletons. The sequenced sample consisted of PBMCs. These receptors originate from a woman between 45 and 65 years old in good health and CMV-seronegative. Each CDR3 is given with its conserved first and last residue. The D gene is left open where the match is weak. The size of a clone is reported for some rows only, either as once, few or many, or as a class for expanded clones.

V: TRBV16
D: TRBD1
J: TRBJ1-1
length: 15
size: NA
DNA: TGTGCCAGCAGCGAAGTAGGGGGCTCAGGGACTGAAGCTTTCTTT
CDR3: CASSEVGGSGTEAFF

V: TRBV7-2
D: TRBD1
J: TRBJ2-5
length: 15
size: NA
DNA: TGTGCCAGCAGCTTAGTGGACAGGGGTGGGGAGACCCAGTACTTC
CDR3: CASSLVDRGGETQYF

V: TRBV21-1
D: NA
J: TRBJ2-1
length: 15
size: NA
DNA: TGTGCCAGCAGCAAAGATGCTAGCGAAAACAATGAGCAGTTCTTC
CDR3: CASSKDASENNEQFF

V: TRBV6-5
D: TRBD1
J: TRBJ2-1
length: 14
size: few
DNA: TGTGCCAGCAGCCGGGACAGGGTCTACAATGAGCAGTTCTTC
CDR3: CASSRDRVYNEQFF

V: TRBV4-2
D: TRBD1
J: TRBJ1-1
length: 14
size: NA
DNA: TGTGCCAGCAGCCAAGACCTTAGGGACAGGGCTGCTTTCTTT
CDR3: CASSQDLRDRAAFF

V: TRBV2
D: TRBD1
J: TRBJ2-3
length: 13
size: few
DNA: TGTGCCAGACGACAGGGATACACAGATACGCAGTATTTT
CDR3: CARRQGYTDTQYF

V: TRBV7-2
D: NA
J: TRBJ2-2
length: 16
size: few
DNA: TGTGCCAGCAGCCCGTCTCTGGGCAGAAACACCGGGGAGCTGTTTTTT
CDR3: CASSPSLGRNTGELFF

V: TRBV29-1
D: NA
J: TRBJ1-1
length: 10
size: few
DNA: TGCAGCGCGATAGACACTGAAGCTTTCTTT
CDR3: CSAIDTEAFF

V: TRBV7-2
D: TRBD1
J: TRBJ1-5
length: 13
size: NA
DNA: TGTGCCAGCAGCTTAGACAGGGGGCAGCCCCAGCATTTT
CDR3: CASSLDRGQPQHF

V: TRBV28
D: NA
J: TRBJ2-7
length: 13
size: NA
DNA: TGTGCCAGCAGTTCCGGGTTAATCTACGAGCAGTACTTC
CDR3: CASSSGLIYEQYF

V: TRBV30
D: NA
J: TRBJ2-7
length: 14
size: once
DNA: TGTGCCTGGAGTATCGGGGTGCAAACCTACGAGCAGTACTTC
CDR3: CAWSIGVQTYEQYF

V: TRBV10-3
D: TRBD1
J: TRBJ2-2
length: 14
size: once
DNA: TGTGCCATCAGTGGACAGGGGGGGACCGGGGAGCTGTTTTTT
CDR3: CAISGQGGTGELFF

V: TRBV5-6
D: NA
J: TRBJ2-7
length: 15
size: NA
DNA: TGTGCCAGCAGCTTGGGCCAGGGCGAATCCTACGAGCAGTACTTC
CDR3: CASSLGQGESYEQYF

V: TRBV28
D: NA
J: TRBJ1-4
length: 15
size: NA
DNA: TGTGCCAGCAGTTATCAACAGGGAGGGTATGAAAAACTGTTTTTT
CDR3: CASSYQQGGYEKLFF

V: TRBV28
D: NA
J: TRBJ1-2
length: 12
size: NA
DNA: TGTGCCAGCACCCCTGGGGCGCGCGGCTACACCTTC
CDR3: CASTPGARGYTF

V: TRBV30
D: NA
J: TRBJ2-5
length: 13
size: NA
DNA: TGTGCCTGGAGTGTGGGACTGCAAGAGACCCAGTACTTC
CDR3: CAWSVGLQETQYF

V: TRBV27
D: TRBD1
J: TRBJ2-7
length: 13
size: NA
DNA: TGTGCCAGCAGTAAGGGACAGTCCTACGAGCAGTACTTC
CDR3: CASSKGQSYEQYF

V: TRBV15
D: TRBD1
J: TRBJ1-1
length: 16
size: NA
DNA: TGTGCCACCAGCGGAAACTGGGACAGGGGTCGCACTGAAGCTTTCTTT
CDR3: CATSGNWDRGRTEAFF

V: TRBV6-1
D: NA
J: TRBJ1-5
length: 13
size: NA
DNA: TGTGCCAGCAGCTATGAAAGCAATCAGCCCCAGCATTTT
CDR3: CASSYESNQPQHF

V: TRBV9
D: NA
J: TRBJ1-2
length: 15
size: NA
DNA: TGTGCCAGCAGCCCAAAGGACCGGGAATCTGATGGCTACACCTTC
CDR3: CASSPKDRESDGYTF

V: TRBV5-1
D: TRBD1
J: TRBJ2-1
length: 16
size: NA
DNA: TGCGCCAGCAGCCGCACCTGGGGGACAGAGTACAATGAGCAGTTCTTC
CDR3: CASSRTWGTEYNEQFF

V: TRBV5-1
D: NA
J: TRBJ2-1
length: 12
size: NA
DNA: TGCGCCAGCAGCTTGGACAGGGTCTTTACGTTCTTC
CDR3: CASSLDRVFTFF

V: TRBV6-1
D: NA
J: TRBJ2-5
length: 15
size: NA
DNA: TGTGCCAGCAGTGAAGGCGGGGGCTGGGGGGAGACCCAGTACTTC
CDR3: CASSEGGGWGETQYF

V: TRBV27
D: TRBD2
J: TRBJ2-1
length: 15
size: NA
DNA: TGTGCCAGCAGAAAGCGGGAGAGCCCTCCCAATGAGCAGTTCTTC
CDR3: CASRKRESPPNEQFF

V: TRBV7-9
D: NA
J: TRBJ1-4
length: 15
size: NA
DNA: TGTGCCAGCAGCTCCAGAGGTGGTTCTAATGAAAAACTGTTTTTT
CDR3: CASSSRGGSNEKLFF

V: TRBV10-3
D: NA
J: TRBJ1-2
length: 15
size: few
DNA: TGTGCCATCAGTGTTCAGGCGACAGTGTCTGGCGGCTACACCTTC
CDR3: CAISVQATVSGGYTF

V: TRBV19
D: TRBD1
J: TRBJ1-5
length: 18
size: NA
DNA: TGTGCCAGTAGTTCCCGGACAGGGGGGTCTGGGGGCAATCAGCCCCAGCATTTT
CDR3: CASSSRTGGSGGNQPQHF

V: TRBV14
D: TRBD2
J: TRBJ2-3
length: 13
size: NA
DNA: TGTGCCAGCAGCCAAGCTGGGACTAGCAATACGTATTTT
CDR3: CASSQAGTSNTYF

V: TRBV4-1
D: NA
J: TRBJ2-1
length: 11
size: few
DNA: TGCGCCAGCAGCCTAGACGGTGAGCAGTTCTTC
CDR3: CASSLDGEQFF

V: TRBV5-1
D: TRBD2
J: TRBJ2-7
length: 18
size: once
DNA: TGCGCCAGCAGCTTGACCCCCGTTTCAGCGGGGCAAGGGTACGAGCAGTACTTC
CDR3: CASSLTPVSAGQGYEQYF

V: TRBV10-2
D: TRBD1
J: TRBJ1-1
length: 14
size: NA
DNA: TGCGCCAGCAGGGAGACAGGGATTATCACTGAAGCTTTCTTT
CDR3: CASRETGIITEAFF

V: TRBV19
D: TRBD2
J: TRBJ2-5
length: 13
size: NA
DNA: TGTGCCAGTAGTATCGGCGGGAGGGAGACCCAGTACTTC
CDR3: CASSIGGRETQYF

V: TRBV30
D: NA
J: TRBJ1-4
length: 13
size: NA
DNA: TGTGCCGGATATGGACTAACGTGGGAAAAACTGTTTTTT
CDR3: CAGYGLTWEKLFF

V: TRBV28
D: NA
J: TRBJ1-1
length: 15
size: few
DNA: TGTGCCAGCAGTTTTTTCGGTAGGGGGAACACTGAAGCTTTCTTT
CDR3: CASSFFGRGNTEAFF

V: TRBV4-3
D: TRBD1
J: TRBJ2-6
length: 19
size: NA
DNA: TGCGCCAGCAGCCAGGAACCGGGACAGGGGGCAGGTGGGGCCAACGTCCTGACTTTC
CDR3: CASSQEPGQGAGGANVLTF

V: TRBV7-7
D: TRBD1
J: TRBJ2-7
length: 13
size: NA
DNA: TGTGCTAGCAGCTTAGGGGACAGGGGCGAGGTCTACTTC
CDR3: CASSLGDRGEVYF

V: TRBV27
D: NA
J: TRBJ2-3
length: 15
size: NA
DNA: TGTGCCAGCAGTTTCTACCCTAGCGTAACAGATACGCAGTATTTT
CDR3: CASSFYPSVTDTQYF

V: TRBV5-3
D: TRBD2
J: TRBJ2-2
length: 14
size: NA
DNA: TGTGCCACGCTAGCGGGAGGGTGCACCGGGGAGCTGTTTTTT
CDR3: CATLAGGCTGELFF

V: TRBV5-6
D: NA
J: TRBJ2-7
length: 15
size: NA
DNA: TGTGCCAGCAGTCTCCCCATAGGAATGGGGAGGGAGCAGTACTTC
CDR3: CASSLPIGMGREQYF

V: TRBV4-3
D: NA
J: TRBJ2-5
length: 13
size: NA
DNA: TGCGCCAGCAGCCAGAGGGACCAAGAGACCCAGTACTTC
CDR3: CASSQRDQETQYF

V: TRBV7-9
D: NA
J: TRBJ1-4
length: 15
size: NA
DNA: TGTGCCAGCAGCGACGGGACATTCCGATTCGAAAAACTGTTTTTT
CDR3: CASSDGTFRFEKLFF

V: TRBV10-3
D: TRBD1
J: TRBJ2-7
length: 16
size: NA
DNA: TGTGCCATCAGTGACTCCGGGACAGGCAGCTCCTACGAGCAGTACTTC
CDR3: CAISDSGTGSSYEQYF

V: TRBV6-1
D: NA
J: TRBJ2-3
length: 11
size: NA
DNA: TGTGCCAGCACTAGCACAGATACGCAGTATTTT
CDR3: CASTSTDTQYF

V: TRBV5-1
D: TRBD2
J: TRBJ2-3
length: 13
size: few
DNA: TGCGCCACGCGGACTAGCCCCACAGATACGCAGTATTTT
CDR3: CATRTSPTDTQYF

V: TRBV27
D: NA
J: TRBJ1-5
length: 19
size: NA
DNA: TGTGCCAGCAGTCCCTCGGGGGGGAATCTAAACCCTGGTCTATACCCCCAGCATTTT
CDR3: CASSPSGGNLNPGLYPQHF

V: TRBV30
D: TRBD2
J: TRBJ2-7
length: 15
size: NA
DNA: TGTGCCGGGACGGTGGGACTAGCGGAGGGGTACGAGCAGTACTTC
CDR3: CAGTVGLAEGYEQYF